What follows is one T cell receptor (beta chain) and its context. Antigen specificity is unknown. With the Oncomine TCR Beta short-read assay, DNA from cultured CD4+ T cells was sequenced. CD4+ T cells were cultured, and genomic DNA was extracted from them. TCRdb called the PCR reads again in MiXCR, with one record for every CDR3 protein. Of roughly 11,000 distinct CDR3 sequences listed, roughly half are singletons. Regarding treatment: approximately nine-day PBMC culture with coronavirus spike peptide pools or control peptides (ViraFEST assay). The CDR3 covers 14 residues. Unmatched junction bases numbered 8, after V lost 6 bases and J lost 5 bases. Looked up from germline, CDR1 is SNHLY and CDR2 is FYNNEI. The source of the sample is a study of vaccination and CD4 T cells after COVID-19. Study-level findings and limits: The median proportion of reactive clones detected only post-vaccination in convalescent patients was about 87%.

The V call is TRBV2, the J call TRBJ2-5, with 8 nucleotides matching TRBD1. The sequence was collected from a human donor who had recovered from COVID-19. Sequencing input: CD4+ T cells from blood, cultured in vitro. Here the CDR3 reads CASRPGGTRETQYF. CDR3 nucleotides: TGTGCCAGCAGACCAGGGGGCACAAGGGAGACCCAGTACTTC.